Listed below are T cell receptor beta chains from one sample, sequenced in a study of cytomegalovirus exposure and HLA in healthy donors. Sequencing used immunoSEQ multiplex PCR; TCRdb keeps in-frame clones, though not all of them. The sample lists more than 55,000 clones, under 85% occurring once. The sample comprised PBMCs. Receptors originate from a woman aged 55-69 years in good health and CMV-seropositive. Both conserved end residues are part of each CDR3. D genes are given only for firm matches. Rows may omit the clone size; those that give it use once, few, many or a size class.

J gene,D gene,V gene,clone size,CDR3 DNA,CDR3 protein
TRBJ1-2,-,TRBV6-5,-,TGTGCCAGCATCGACCCCCGCAGGCTTAACTATGGCTACACCTTC,CASIDPRRLNYGYTF
TRBJ1-1,TRBD1,TRBV2,large,TGTGCCATCGGGACAGGGGCCACTGAAGCTTTCTTT,CAIGTGATEAFF
TRBJ1-2,TRBD1,TRBV6-5,-,TGTGCCAGCAGTGACCGGGACAGGGGATATGGCTACACCTTC,CASSDRDRGYGYTF
TRBJ1-2,TRBD1,TRBV30,-,TGTGCGCGAAGACAGGGCCTTGACTATGGCTACACCTTC,CARRQGLDYGYTF
TRBJ2-7,-,TRBV19,-,TGTGCCAGTAGTTCCCTACAGGGTTACGAGCAGTACTTC,CASSSLQGYEQYF
TRBJ1-2,-,TRBV29-1,-,TGCAGCGTCGAAACAAAGACAGGACCCTATGGCTACACCTTC,CSVETKTGPYGYTF
TRBJ2-6,-,TRBV6-1,-,TGTGCCAGCAGAAGGAGCACTGGGGCCAACGTCCTGACTTTC,CASRRSTGANVLTF
TRBJ2-2,-,TRBV7-6,-,TGTGCCAGCAGCTTAAGAGCCAGTGGGCTCAACACCGGGGAGCTGTTTTTT,CASSLRASGLNTGELFF
TRBJ2-5,TRBD1,TRBV7-9,few,TGTGCCAGCAGCTCCCAGACAGGGGCCTTACAAGAGACCCAGTACTTC,CASSSQTGALQETQYF
TRBJ2-7,-,TRBV5-1,-,TGCGCCAGCAGCTTGGGTCAGGGGCCGTCCTACGAGCAGTACTTC,CASSLGQGPSYEQYF
TRBJ2-3,TRBD1,TRBV6-6,-,TGTGCCAGCAAAGGGACAGGCACAGATACGCAGTATTTT,CASKGTGTDTQYF
TRBJ1-1,-,TRBV5-1,-,TGCGCCAGCAGCTTTACAGGGTCGGAAACTGAAGCTTTCTTT,CASSFTGSETEAFF
TRBJ2-3,TRBD2,TRBV9,-,TGTGCCAGCAGCGTAGTAGCGGGAGGACTTGGAGATACGCAGTATTTT,CASSVVAGGLGDTQYF
TRBJ1-5,-,TRBV12-5,-,TGTGCTAGTGGTCAAAATAGCAATCAGCCCCAGCATTTT,CASGQNSNQPQHF
TRBJ1-2,-,TRBV29-1,-,TGCAGCGTTGAAGATGAGGCAGCCTCGTGGGTGGGCTACACCTTC,CSVEDEAASWVGYTF